Only a few counts were recorded for the clone carrying this TCR beta chain. As yet, its antigen is unknown. The data are from a study of T-cell reconstitution after alpha-beta-depleted transplantation in children. The study's findings and limits: The origin of alpha-beta T cells about two months after transplant was reportedly several hundred expanded graft clones. At the one-year point after transplant, T-cell counts and TCRbeta diversity were found to come mostly from T cells that had been newly produced. Some patients' high day-60 TCRbeta diversity was attributed to recipient cells surviving conditioning.

Germline lookup yields CDR1 MDHEN and CDR2 SYDVKM. The CDR3 has 16 amino acids. V shed 4 bases and J 7 bases; nucleotides not matched to a gene: 11. Preparation of the TCRbeta library used unique molecular identifiers. TCRdb re-derived calls from the PCR reads in MiXCR, one entry per CDR3 protein. The sample lists roughly 340,000 distinct CDR3 sequences, roughly 17% occurring once. The genes are TRBV28 and TRBJ2-1; 9 bases map to TRBD2. The clonotype was recovered from a male patient between 2 and 10 years old who had a stem cell transplant for acute lymphoblastic leukemia, so the T cells may come from the graft donor. Sequencing used PBMCs, mostly from graft donor cells, obtained 360 days after TCRalphabeta/CD19-depleted stem cell transplant. The DNA for the CDR3 is TGTGCCAGCAGTTCCAATAGCGGGAGCTGGTTGAATGAGCAGTTCTTC. Its protein is CASSSNSGSWLNEQFF.